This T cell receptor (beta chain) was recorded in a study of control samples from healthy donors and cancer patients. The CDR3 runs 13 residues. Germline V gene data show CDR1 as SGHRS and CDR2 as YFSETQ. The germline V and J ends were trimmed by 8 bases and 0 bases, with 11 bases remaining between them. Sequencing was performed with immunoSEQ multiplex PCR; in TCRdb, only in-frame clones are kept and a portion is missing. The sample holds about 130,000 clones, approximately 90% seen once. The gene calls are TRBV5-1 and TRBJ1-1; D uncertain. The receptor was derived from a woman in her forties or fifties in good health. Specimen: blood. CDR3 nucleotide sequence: TGCGCCAGTTTGGGGTCCATGAACACTGAAGCTTTCTTT. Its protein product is CASLGSMNTEAFF.